This T cell receptor beta chain was documented in a study of OX40 agonist ivuxolimab in advanced cancers. Study summary: Every 2 weeks, ivuxolimab was infused into the patients intravenously at between 0.01 and 10 mg/kg. Study observations and caveats: Individuals who were partial responders at 0.1-3.0 mg/kg had clonal expansion that ranked among the lowest.

Remarks on this clone: Its target is not known.

Profiled with immunoSEQ multiplex PCR; TCRdb holds only in-frame clones, not every one. The table records around 71,000 clones, about 88% of them present only once. Germline assignment: CDR1 SNHLY and CDR2 FYNNEI. V lost 4 bases and J lost 3; bases outside the gene matches: 6. The CDR3 sequence is 14 residues long. This sequence originates from an adult with an advanced solid tumor such as melanoma, head and neck, liver or kidney cancer. This chain joins TRBV2 and TRBJ2-7; 7 nucleotides agree with TRBD2. The sample consisted of CD4+ or CD8+ T cells sorted from blood, taken in a trial of the OX40 agonist ivuxolimab. CDR3 sequence: CASSAGGSGYEQYF. The CDR3 bases are TGTGCCAGCAGTGCGGGCGGGAGTGGCTACGAGCAGTACTTC.